This T cell receptor beta chain was found in a study of cytomegalovirus exposure and HLA in healthy donors. Study context: Earlier results showed approximately 110 million unique TCR beta sequences derived from roughly 180 million T cells.

The V gene lost 5 bases and the J gene lost 4 bases, with 12 bases spanning the gap. The CDR3 is made up of 14 amino acids. Germline CDR1 reads MDHEN; CDR2 reads SYDVKM. The PCR contained 60 Vbeta and 13 Jbeta primers. Sequenced by immunoSEQ multiplex PCR; TCRdb stores in-frame clones only, minus some. Seen here are roughly 120,000 clones, more than 65% observed once, and the top ten hold around 13%. Note on this clone: Its antigen is not identified.

Overall study results and limits: The study carried out a later analysis of TCR beta sequences. It associated about 15,000 of them with specific HLA alleles at a false discovery rate of 0.05.

The chain has TRBV28 and TRBJ1-3, with TRBD1 as a possible D gene (5 bases). Sequencing used PBMCs. This sequence originates from a woman aged 40-49 years in good health and CMV-seropositive. The CDR3 spells CASSESGAGNTIYF. CDR3 sequence (DNA): TGTGCCAGCAGTGAGTCTGGGGCGGGAAACACCATATATTTT. The variable domain in full, with the rest retrieved from reference TRBV28 and TRBJ1-3, is DVKVTQSSRYLVKRTGEKVFLECVQDMDHENMFWYRQDPGLGLRLIYFSYDVKMKEKGDIPEGYSVSREKKERFSLILESASTNQTSMYLCASSESGAGNTIYFGEGSWLTVV.